The T cell receptor (beta chain) under discussion was sequenced for a study of T cell repertoires in cytomegalovirus infection (dated by TCRdb to the late 2010s). Describing the broader study: Because public TCR beta signatures pointed to carriage of CMV infection together with the matching HLA type, the HLA type of each donor mattered for the analysis. The full study reports these points: Cumulative frequency of public TCR beta family members discriminated carriers of CMV infection plus the relevant HLA type in this cohort and an independent 352-donor cohort. The ex vivo response was dominated by HLA-C-restricted CMV-specific TCR beta clonotypes, and the single most frequent clonotype in two of eight donors was supplied by these HLA-C-restricted clonotypes.

Spanning cysteine to phenylalanine, the CDR3 consists of 12 amino acids. Left in the record is the CDR3 DNA by itself, 36 bases read in frame from the first base. CDR1 SGHTA and CDR2 FQGNSA are derived from the germline V gene. At the junction V is shortened by 1 base and J by 6 bases, with 6 bases in between. This clonotype has ten or more counts. The antigen it recognizes is unknown. No base quality values were provided; no much bigger clone lies one nucleotide off. TCRdb records Illumina HiSeq 1500 as the sequencer. TCRdb reprocessed the public reads (quality trimming at Q25 with fastp, clone calling with MiXCR) and kept in-frame beta chains. Rows with one shared CDR3 protein collapse into an entry with the most common genes and DNA. The sample has about 140,000 distinct CDR3 sequences on record, about 6.5% of them singletons. The ten most abundant clones make up about a sixth of the sample.

In this chain, TRBV7-2 is recombined with TRBJ1-1, with a weak D call of TRBD1 (6 bases match). What was sequenced was PBMCs. The receptor was derived from a human donor in good health (CMV status not recorded). Some clones in this sample may be carry-over from other donors' samples. The nucleotide sequence is given as TGTGCCAGCAGCTTAGGGACAGCTGAAGCTTTCTTT. Its coded protein is CASSLGTAEAFF.